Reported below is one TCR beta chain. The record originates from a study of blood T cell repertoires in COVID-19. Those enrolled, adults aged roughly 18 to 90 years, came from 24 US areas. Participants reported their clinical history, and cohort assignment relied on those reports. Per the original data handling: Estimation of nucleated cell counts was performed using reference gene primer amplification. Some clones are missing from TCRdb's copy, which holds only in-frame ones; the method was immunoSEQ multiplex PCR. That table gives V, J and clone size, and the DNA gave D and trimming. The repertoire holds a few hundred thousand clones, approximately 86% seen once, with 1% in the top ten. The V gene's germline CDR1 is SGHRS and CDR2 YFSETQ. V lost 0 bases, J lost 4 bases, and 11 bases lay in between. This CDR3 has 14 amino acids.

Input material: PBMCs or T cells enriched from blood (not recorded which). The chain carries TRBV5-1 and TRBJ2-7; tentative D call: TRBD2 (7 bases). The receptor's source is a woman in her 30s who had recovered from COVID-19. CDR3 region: CASSLDGGPYEQYF. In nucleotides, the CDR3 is TGCGCCAGCAGCTTGGACGGGGGGCCTTACGAGCAGTACTTC. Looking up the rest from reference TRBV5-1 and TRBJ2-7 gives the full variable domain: KAGVTQTPRYLIKTRGQQVTLSCSPISGHRSVSWYQQTPGQGLQFLFEYFSETQRNKGNFPGRFSGRQFSNSRSEMNVSTLELGDSALYLCASSLDGGPYEQYFGPGTRLTVT.